These T cell receptor beta chains were read from a single sample in a study of neoadjuvant nivolumab and ipilimumab in lung cancer. This table comes from immunoSEQ multiplex PCR, and its TCRdb copy is limited to in-frame clones, with some not included. The top ten hold under 25% of the sample, which has 20,000 to 25,000 clones, 82% seen once. Specimen: peripheral blood, collected before neoadjuvant nivolumab, alone or with ipilimumab. Every receptor here comes from an adult with non-small cell lung cancer. Each CDR3 is given with its conserved first and last residue. D genes are given only for firm matches. Not all rows give a size; the values are once, few, many and, for expanded clones, a class.

abundance	d_gene	v_gene	j_gene	CDR3nt	CDR3aa
once	TRBD1	TRBV5-4	TRBJ1-2	TGTGCCAGCAGCTCCGGACAGGGGGATGGCTACACCTTC	CASSSGQGDGYTF
-	-	TRBV5-4	TRBJ1-2	TGTGCCAGCAGTCAACTGGGGGATGGCTACACCTTC	CASSQLGDGYTF
-	TRBD2	TRBV4-2	TRBJ2-2	TGTGCCAGCAGCCAAGCTAGCGGGAGTCCTACCGGGGAGCTGTTTTTT	CASSQASGSPTGELFF
-	-	TRBV18	TRBJ2-7	TGTGCCAGCTCGGCCACTATCGGGAGTTACGAGCAGTACTTC	CASSATIGSYEQYF
-	-	TRBV11-3	TRBJ1-1	TGTGCCAGCAGCTTAGATAATAGGGATGGGACTGAAGCTTTCTTT	CASSLDNRDGTEAFF
-	-	TRBV9	TRBJ2-5	TGTGCCAGCAGCGTTTTATCCGGGAGAGGGACCCAGTACTTC	CASSVLSGRGTQYF
-	-	TRBV7-3	TRBJ2-7	TGTGCCAGCAGCTCCCAGGGTCAAGTTAGCAACGAGCAGTACTTC	CASSSQGQVSNEQYF
-	-	TRBV27	TRBJ2-1	TGTGCCAGCAGTTTATCGAGGGAATCCTACAATGAGCAGTTCTTC	CASSLSRESYNEQFF
-	TRBD1	TRBV25-1	TRBJ2-5	TGTGCCAGCAGTCTGGGACAGCGTCGCCAAGAGACCCAGTACTTC	CASSLGQRRQETQYF
-	TRBD1	TRBV5-1	TRBJ2-5	TGCGCCAGCAGCTCCGGACAGGTCCTCCAAGAGACCCAGTACTTC	CASSSGQVLQETQYF
-	TRBD2	TRBV5-1	TRBJ2-5	TGCGCCTGCTCTAGCGGGAGGGCCTGGGAGACCCAGTACTTC	CACSSGRAWETQYF
-	TRBD1	TRBV7-2	TRBJ1-2	TGTGCCAGCAGCTTGGCGCAGGGGGCGTCTGGCTACACCTTC	CASSLAQGASGYTF
-	TRBD1	TRBV7-3	TRBJ1-2	TGTGCCAGCAGCTTAAGAGGGACAGGGCACGATGGCTACACCTTC	CASSLRGTGHDGYTF
-	-	TRBV6-5	TRBJ1-2	TGTGCCAGCAGTCCACAGGGTACTTATGGCTACACCTTC	CASSPQGTYGYTF
-	TRBD2	TRBV4-1	TRBJ2-5	TGCGCCAGCAGCCAAGATGGGCTAGCGGAGCCCCAAGAGACCCAGTACTTC	CASSQDGLAEPQETQYF
once	-	TRBV25-1	TRBJ1-5	TGTGCCAGCAGTGAGAGCGCATCCAGCAATCAGCCCCAGCATTTT	CASSESASSNQPQHF
-	TRBD1	TRBV7-2	TRBJ1-2	TGTGCCAGCAGCTCCTGGGGCCTCGGGACAGGGGATGGCTACACCTTC	CASSSWGLGTGDGYTF
-	TRBD2	TRBV5-1	TRBJ2-3	TGCGCCAGCAGCTCCGGACTAGCGGGAGGGCCGGGGGATACGCAGTATTTT	CASSSGLAGGPGDTQYF
-	TRBD1	TRBV7-2	TRBJ1-2	TGTGCCAGCAGCTCGACAGGGGGCGCGAACTATGGCTACACCTTC	CASSSTGGANYGYTF
-	TRBD1	TRBV7-9	TRBJ2-7	TGTGCCAGCAGCTTAGCGGGACAGTCTAGCGAGCAGTACTTC	CASSLAGQSSEQYF
-	TRBD1	TRBV12-5	TRBJ2-7	TGTGCTAGTGGTTTCTCCGGGACAGGGATTTCCTACGAGCAGTACTTC	CASGFSGTGISYEQYF
-	-	TRBV7-2	TRBJ2-7	TGTGCCAGCAGCTTAGAGGGGCTACCCTACGAGCAGTACTTC	CASSLEGLPYEQYF
once	-	TRBV25-1	TRBJ1-2	TGTGCCAGCAGTGAAGCGGGCTCGCGAGGCTACACCTTC	CASSEAGSRGYTF
few	-	TRBV20-1	TRBJ1-2	TGCAGCCCCCGTGGCTACACCTTC	CSPRGYTF
-	-	TRBV9	TRBJ2-2	TGTGCCAGCAGCGTGTGGGGTCCGGGACGGACCGGGGAGCTGTTTTTT	CASSVWGPGRTGELFF
-	-	TRBV14	TRBJ2-2	TGTGCCAGCAGCACTCTGACCGGGGAGCTGTTTTTT	CASSTLTGELFF
-	TRBD1	TRBV6-1	TRBJ2-2	TGTGCCAGCAGGTTGTCGACAGGGTCGGCCGGGGAGCTGTTTTTT	CASRLSTGSAGELFF
-	-	TRBV9	TRBJ2-7	TGTGCCAGCAGCCGACTGGGGGACGAGCAGTACTTC	CASSRLGDEQYF
-	TRBD2	TRBV5-1	TRBJ2-7	TGCGCCAGCAGCTTGGGACTAGCGGTCGGGGAGCAGTACTTC	CASSLGLAVGEQYF
-	-	TRBV15	TRBJ1-2	TGTGCCACCAGCAGACCCGGACTGATAGCTAACTATGGCTACACCTTC	CATSRPGLIANYGYTF
-	-	TRBV29-1	TRBJ1-4	TGCAGCGTCGCCGGGACGGATAATGAAAAACTGTTTTTT	CSVAGTDNEKLFF
-	TRBD2	TRBV4-1	TRBJ2-1	TGCGCCAGCAGCCAAGCCCCCCTTGTGGCGGGAGGTAGGGTGGATGAGCAGTTCTTC	CASSQAPLVAGGRVDEQFF
-	TRBD2	TRBV5-1	TRBJ2-1	TGCGCCAGCAGCTTAGAGGGAGGGCCTTACAATGAGCAGTTCTTC	CASSLEGGPYNEQFF
few	-	TRBV7-2	TRBJ1-2	TGTGCCAGCAGCTTCAGGGCGCGGGACTATGGCTACACCTTC	CASSFRARDYGYTF
-	-	TRBV7-2	TRBJ2-7	TGTGCCAGCAGCGAATCTGCTCAGCGGGAGCAGTACTTC	CASSESAQREQYF
-	-	TRBV5-8	TRBJ2-3	TGTGCCAGCAGCTTGTTGACACCAAACACAGATACGCAGTATTTT	CASSLLTPNTDTQYF
-	TRBD2	TRBV7-2	TRBJ2-7	TGTGCCAGCAGCCTTATGGGGTCGGGGGGAGGTATCTACGAGCAGTACTTC	CASSLMGSGGGIYEQYF
-	TRBD2	TRBV7-2	TRBJ2-1	TGTGCCAGCAGCTTAGGCGGGAGCTACTACAATGAGCAGTTCTTC	CASSLGGSYYNEQFF
-	-	TRBV19	TRBJ2-1	TGTGCCAGTATCCGGGCAGAAAAAACCTATCGAGAGCAGTTCTTC	CASIRAEKTYREQFF
-	TRBD1	TRBV29-1	TRBJ2-5	TGCAGCGCCCGTGGTACAGGGGGCTCGGGAGAGACCCAGTACTTC	CSARGTGGSGETQYF
-	-	TRBV18	TRBJ2-3	TGTGCCAGCTCCCCTAGCGTGGTAAGCACAGATACGCAGTATTTT	CASSPSVVSTDTQYF
-	TRBD2	TRBV7-2	TRBJ2-7	TGTGCCAGCAGCTCCACTAGCGACCCGGTTAACGAGCAGTACTTC	CASSSTSDPVNEQYF
-	-	TRBV5-1	TRBJ1-4	TGCGCCAGCAGCCTACAGGGAGGAACTAATGAAAAACTGTTTTTT	CASSLQGGTNEKLFF
few	TRBD2	TRBV27	TRBJ2-4	TGTGCCAGCAGTCGCAGGACTAGCGTTGAAAACATTCAGTACTTC	CASSRRTSVENIQYF
-	-	TRBV11-3	TRBJ1-1	TGTGCCAGCAGCTTAGATCGTACTGAAGCTTTCTTT	CASSLDRTEAFF
-	TRBD1	TRBV18	TRBJ2-7	TGTGCCAGCTCACCAGGGACAGGGGGCTTCTACGAGCAGTACTTC	CASSPGTGGFYEQYF
-	-	TRBV20-1	TRBJ1-1	TGCAGTTTCCTCCTTGAAAAAGCTTTCTTT	CSFLLEKAFF
-	-	TRBV7-9	TRBJ2-3	TGTGCCAGCATCCCGACGGGGACTAGCACAGATACGCAGTATTTT	CASIPTGTSTDTQYF
-	TRBD1	TRBV19	TRBJ1-5	TGTGCCAGTAGCGTCCGGGACAGGCACAATCAGCCCCAGCATTTT	CASSVRDRHNQPQHF
once	-	TRBV5-1	TRBJ2-5	TGCGCCAGCAGCTCGTTCCCTAGGAGACAAGAGACCCAGTACTTC	CASSSFPRRQETQYF
-	-	TRBV5-5	TRBJ1-4	TGTGCCAGCACCCATCCCGGGGGAACGAATGAAAAACTGTTTTTT	CASTHPGGTNEKLFF
-	-	TRBV6-1	TRBJ2-7	TGTGCCAGCAGTGATGGGCTCCTCTACGAGCAGTACTTC	CASSDGLLYEQYF
-	-	TRBV5-5	TRBJ2-1	TGTGCCAGCAGCTTGGGCTCAACCTGGGGTGAGCAGTTCTTC	CASSLGSTWGEQFF
once	TRBD1	TRBV10-3	TRBJ1-1	TGTGCCATCAGCGACAGGGGAAACACTGAAGCTTTCTTT	CAISDRGNTEAFF
-	-	TRBV5-1	TRBJ2-5	TGCGCCAGCAGCTTGAACGGGATGCAAGAGACCCAGTACTTC	CASSLNGMQETQYF
-	TRBD2	TRBV5-1	TRBJ2-3	TGCGCCAGCAGCTTGGTCCTAGCGGGAGAAGATACGCAGTATTTT	CASSLVLAGEDTQYF
-	TRBD1	TRBV25-1	TRBJ1-2	TGTGCCAGCAGTGAATCCCCTTCCGGGACAGCCCCCTACACCTTC	CASSESPSGTAPYTF
-	-	TRBV5-6	TRBJ1-5	TGTGCCAGCAGCTTGTTAGCCTATAGCAATCAGCCCCAGCATTTT	CASSLLAYSNQPQHF
few	TRBD1	TRBV5-1	TRBJ2-5	TGCGCCAGCAGCCTTGGGACAGTTCAAGAGACCCAGTACTTC	CASSLGTVQETQYF
-	TRBD1	TRBV18	TRBJ2-7	TGTGCCAGCTCACGGGACAGCTTCTACGAGCAGTACTTC	CASSRDSFYEQYF